This T cell receptor (beta chain) was found in a study of blood T cells in healthy people across ages. Alongside a J-beta primer mix, a sample-barcoded 5' primer served in a second PCR lasting 7 to 11 cycles. A single record per CDR3 protein comes from TCRdb applying MiXCR to the 5' RACE reads. In the table there are about 640,000 distinct CDR3 sequences, approximately 50% of which are singletons. Trimming removed 2 bases from V and 5 bases from J, with 16 bases in between. CDR3 length: 16 residues. Germline V gene sequence: CDR1 SGHRS, CDR2 YFSETQ. The sequenced sample was blood. The chain links TRBV5-1 to TRBJ1-4, with D perhaps TRBD1 (5 bases). The clonotype was recovered from a man in his sixties in good health. The CDR3: CASSLGGALSNEKLFF. The DNA of the CDR3 is TGCGCCAGCAGCTTAGGAGGGGCCCTCTCAAATGAAAAACTGTTTTTT.